Listed here are 22 T cell receptor beta chains from one sample, sequenced in a study of blood T cell repertoires in COVID-19. Clones were sequenced by immunoSEQ multiplex PCR, and TCRdb holds only the in-frame ones, with some missing. The data contain fewer than 450,000 clones, less than 95% of them singletons. Specimen: PBMCs or T cells enriched from blood (not recorded which). The receptors originated from a man between 18 and 29 years old who had recovered from COVID-19.

The chain is built from TRBV11-3 and TRBJ2-1; 8 bases map to TRBD1. Trimming at V came to 5 bases and at J to 0 bases, leaving 6 bases not matched to a gene. Germline CDR1 and CDR2: SGHNT and YENEEA. The CDR3 totals 16 residues. The CDR3 region is CASSPGQGSSYNEQFF. The CDR3 nucleotides are TGTGCCAGCAGCCCAGGACAGGGCAGCTCCTACAATGAGCAGTTCTTC.

V gene TRBV11-2 combines with J gene TRBJ2-5; maybe TRBD2 (6 bases). This CDR3 region has 15 residues. V was pared by 1 base and J by 5 bases, with 14 bases between. Germline CDR1 is SGHAT and CDR2 is FQNNGV. CDR3 loop: CASSLALGGVETQYF. The DNA for the CDR3 is TGTGCCAGCAGCTTAGCCCTCGGAGGGGTGGAGACCCAGTACTTC.

The chain combines TRBV27 with TRBJ1-6, with D possibly being TRBD1 (5 bases). The CDR3 extends over 12 amino acids. The germline V gene has CDR1 MNHEY and CDR2 SMNVEV (reference sequence). V dropped 5 bases and J dropped 13 bases, with 12 bases sitting between them. CDR3 sequence (DNA): TGTGCCAGCAGTGCAGGGTCGTCCCCCCTCCACTTT. As protein: CASSAGSSPLHF.

The chain is built from TRBV5-1 and TRBJ1-1; the D is unclear. Trimming removed 4 bases at V and 1 base at J, with 11 bases between. In germline, CDR1 is SGHRS, CDR2 YFSETQ. CDR3 length: 14 residues. This chain's CDR3 is CASSEGVGNTEAFF. CDR3 DNA: TGCGCCAGCAGCGAGGGTGTTGGGAACACTGAAGCTTTCTTT.

CDR3 sequence reads: CASSNRGGYGYTF. The DNA of the CDR3 is TGTGCCAGCAGCAACAGGGGCGGCTATGGCTACACCTTC. The gene calls are TRBV9 and TRBJ1-2; TRBD1 agrees at 7 bases. Germline CDR1 and CDR2: SGDLS and YYNGEE. The CDR3 sequence is 13 residues long. With V trimmed by 4 bases and J by 4 bases, 4 bases remained unmatched. The complete variable domain, with remaining parts taken from reference TRBV9 and TRBJ1-2, reads DSGVTQTPKHLITATGQRVTLRCSPRSGDLSVYWYQQSLDQGLQFLIQYYNGEERAKGNILERFSAQQFPDLHSELNLSSLELGDSALYFCASSNRGGYGYTFGSGTRLTVV.

This clone was found a few times. Additional DNA sequences in this sample encode the identical CDR3. In nucleotides, the CDR3 is TGTGCCATCGGTGCAACTAACACCGGGGAGCTGTTTTTT. Translated: CAIGATNTGELFF. This sequence joins TRBV10-3 and TRBJ2-2; D is unresolved. The CDR3 consists of 13 residues. In germline, CDR1 is ENHRY, CDR2 SYGVKD. With 8 bases removed from V and 2 bases from J, the gap between germline ends came to 9 bases.

The J gene is TRBJ1-3, the V gene TRBV6-1; 8 bases agree with TRBD1. There are 16 residues in the CDR3. The V gene end was trimmed by 3 bases and the J gene end by 7 bases; junction bases not matched to a gene: 11. Germline values: CDR1 MNHNS, CDR2 SASEGT. CDR3 protein: CASSDDRGSDRNTIYF. The CDR3 DNA follows: TGTGCCAGCAGTGACGACAGGGGCTCGGATCGGAACACCATATATTTT.

This rearrangement joins TRBV3-1 (or the pseudogene TRBV3-2) to TRBJ2-5; 10 nucleotides match TRBD2. J lost 4 bases, V lost 2 bases, and 7 bases had no gene match. This CDR3 has 16 residues. Per the germline V gene, CDR1 is LGHDT and CDR2 is YNNKEL (reference sequence). The CDR3 spells CASSQTAGGPGETQYF. The CDR3 DNA follows: TGTGCCAGCAGCCAAACAGCGGGGGGGCCGGGAGAGACCCAGTACTTC.

This sequence joins TRBV5-4 and TRBJ1-2; D remains ambiguous. The germline V gene has CDR1 SGHNT and CDR2 YYREEE (reference sequence). V dropped 0 bases and J dropped 5 bases, with 14 bases sitting between them. The CDR3 length is 15 residues. The DNA for the CDR3 is TGTGCCAGCAGCTTGGCTACGGACGGGAAATATGGCTACACCTTC. This sequence encodes CASSLATDGKYGYTF.

The V and J genes are TRBV20-1 and TRBJ1-2; 8 bases agree with TRBD1. J gave up 8 bases and V 3 bases, and 14 bases lay outside the gene matches. The CDR3 consists of 15 residues. Germline V gives CDR1 DFQATT, CDR2 SNEGSKA (reference sequence). CDR3 sequence reads: CSASPGTGNREGYTF. The CDR3 bases are TGCAGTGCTAGTCCCGGGACAGGTAACCGCGAAGGCTACACCTTC.

The gene calls are TRBV28 and TRBJ1-2; no definite D call. Per germline, CDR1 MDHEN and CDR2 SYDVKM. Trimming left V 5 bases short and J 4 bases short, with 20 bases between. CDR3 size: 16 residues. CDR3 in amino acids: CASSRRKRGDSYGYTF. CDR3 in DNA: TGTGCCAGCAGTCGTAGGAAACGGGGAGATTCCTATGGCTACACCTTC.

The chain joins TRBV7-9 to TRBJ2-3; 10 nucleotides agree with TRBD2. This CDR3 is built from 14 residues. J was trimmed by 4 bases and V by 6 bases; bases with no gene match: 4. Per germline, CDR1 SEHNR and CDR2 FQNEAQ (reference sequence). CDR3 protein: CASRLAGDPDTQYF. CDR3 coding DNA: TGTGCCAGCAGGCTAGCGGGAGACCCAGATACGCAGTATTTT.

The chain has TRBV7-9 and TRBJ1-1, with 7 nucleotides matching TRBD1. Trimming cost V 5 bases and J 7 bases; bases outside gene matches: 10. CDR1 is SEHNR, CDR2 FQNEAQ, per germline (reference sequence). The CDR3 length is 14 residues. The CDR3 here is CASSRSRDRIEAFF. For the CDR3, the DNA is TGTGCCAGCAGCCGAAGCCGGGACAGAATTGAAGCTTTCTTT.

This chain connects TRBV6-5 to TRBJ1-1, with D uncertain. Germline-derived CDR1 and CDR2 are MNHEY and SVGAGI. The CDR3 loop spans 13 amino acids. V shed 7 bases and J shed 6 bases, with 15 bases lying between them. The chain's CDR3 is CASTPAGHAEAFF. The CDR3 DNA reads TGTGCCAGCACTCCTGCGGGTCACGCTGAAGCTTTCTTT.

The V gene is TRBV5-1, the J gene TRBJ1-2; the D gene is possibly TRBD1 (5 bases). The length of the CDR3 is 14 residues. V was cut by 0 bases and J by 8 bases, with 14 bases left in between. CDR1 and CDR2 (germline): SGHRS, YFSETQ. Here the CDR3 DNA reads TGCGCCAGCAGCTTGGAGGGGTTCCCAGGGGGCTACACCTTC. Its protein is CASSLEGFPGGYTF.

This chain joins TRBV12-3 or TRBV12-4 and TRBJ1-1; 8 bases line up with TRBD1. This CDR3 comprises 13 residues. J gave up 7 bases and V 5 bases, and 6 bases lay outside the gene matches. CDR3 in DNA: TGTGCCAGCAGTCCCCCTGGGACAGGTGAAGCTTTCTTT. It specifies CASSPPGTGEAFF.

This clone occurred once. The chain links TRBV7-8 to TRBJ1-2, with 10 bases matching TRBD1. The junction had 7 bases not matched to a gene; V was cut back by 5 bases and J by 4 bases. The CDR3 runs 15 residues. The V gene's germline CDR1 is SGHVS and CDR2 FQNEAQ. The CDR3 sequence is CASSARQGASYGYTF. The CDR3 coding sequence is TGTGCCAGCAGCGCCCGACAGGGGGCAAGCTATGGCTACACCTTC.

V is TRBV6-5 and J is TRBJ1-1; no definite D call. Germline lookup yields CDR1 MNHEY and CDR2 SVGAGI. The germline V and J ends were trimmed by 8 bases and 5 bases, with 15 bases remaining between them. This CDR3 comprises 13 residues. CDR3 nucleotide sequence: TGTGCCAGCCTGATACACCCGGGGACTGAAGCTTTCTTT. This gives the protein CASLIHPGTEAFF.

The chain links TRBV3-1 (or the pseudogene TRBV3-2) to TRBJ1-4; weak D call: TRBD1 (6 bases). CDR3 size: 15 residues. Germline assignment: CDR1 LGHDT and CDR2 YNNKEL (reference sequence). Trimming pared 4 bases from V and 4 bases from J, leaving 13 bases between. The CDR3 loop reads CASSPGRGSNEKLFF. CDR3 coding DNA: TGTGCCAGCAGCCCGGGGAGGGGGAGTAATGAAAAACTGTTTTTT.

This clone came up a few times. V usage is TRBV6-5 and J usage is TRBJ1-1; D is unclear. The germline gives CDR1 MNHEY, CDR2 SVGAGI. CDR3 size: 12 residues. Between the trimmed V and J ends, which lost 5 bases and 2 bases, there was a span of 6 bases. Here the CDR3 reads CASSRSNTEAFF. In nucleotides, the CDR3 is TGTGCCAGCAGTAGGAGTAACACTGAAGCTTTCTTT.

The chain combines TRBV7-2 with TRBJ1-3; 8 bases line up with TRBD1. Germline-derived CDR1 and CDR2 are SGHTA and FQGNSA. V lost 5 bases to trimming and J lost 0 bases; unmatched junction nucleotides: 6. This CDR3 is 16 amino acids long. For the CDR3, the DNA is TGTGCCAGCAGCCCCAGGGACAGGCTCTCTGGAAACACCATATATTTT. Translating it yields CASSPRDRLSGNTIYF. The variable domain in full, with the rest retrieved from reference TRBV7-2 and TRBJ1-3, is GAGVSQSPSNKVTEKGKDVELRCDPISGHTALYWYRQSLGQGLEFLIYFQGNSAPDKSGLPSDRFSAERTGGSVSTLTIQRTQQEDSAVYLCASSPRDRLSGNTIYFGEGSWLTVV.

The gene calls are TRBV7-2 and TRBJ1-1; D is unresolved. The V gene lost 3 bases and the J gene lost 0 bases, with 11 bases spanning the gap. Germline CDR1 reads SGHTA; CDR2 reads FQGNSA. The CDR3 is made up of 15 amino acids. CDR3 in DNA: TGTGCCAGCAGCTTTAAGACTTACCTGAACACTGAAGCTTTCTTT. Translating gives CASSFKTYLNTEAFF.